These 4 T cell receptor beta chains were all obtained from the same sample, sequenced in a study of T cells in localized non-small cell lung cancer. Produced via immunoSEQ multiplex PCR; TCRdb's table is partial and in-frame only. The table includes about 590 clones, about 26% detected once. This material consisted of lung tumor tissue, taken before any cancer treatment. Every receptor here comes from a male donor at least 60 years old with stage II lung adenocarcinoma.

CDR3 amino acids: CSVPGGATNEKLFF. The DNA for the CDR3 is TGCAGCGTTCCAGGGGGCGCAACTAATGAAAAACTGTTTTTT. V is TRBV29-1 and J is TRBJ1-4, with 8 bases aligning to TRBD1. The J segment lost 0 bases and the V segment lost 5 bases, leaving 2 bases of the junction unmatched. This CDR3 has 14 amino acids. From germline, CDR1 is SQVTM and CDR2 ANQGSEA.

This clone was detected a few times. This chain joins TRBV28 and TRBJ1-2; D is unclear. CDR3 length: 12 residues. Germline lookup yields CDR1 MDHEN and CDR2 SYDVKM. With 5 bases removed from V and 8 bases from J, the gap between germline ends came to 12 bases. The CDR3 loop is CASSDQALGYTF. The CDR3 DNA follows: TGTGCCAGCAGTGACCAAGCCCTGGGCTACACCTTC.

The J gene is TRBJ2-2, the V gene TRBV19; maybe TRBD1 (5 bases). CDR1 LNHDA and CDR2 SQIVND come from the germline V gene (reference sequence). Trimming removed 10 bases at V and 1 base at J, with 10 bases between. CDR3 size: 13 residues. DNA of the CDR3: TGTGCCACCGAACAGGAGAACACCGGGGAGCTGTTTTTT. This codes for CATEQENTGELFF.

This clone occurred once. V is TRBV10-2 and J is TRBJ1-6, with D perhaps matching TRBD1 (5 bases). This CDR3 comprises 14 residues. Germline CDR1 and CDR2: WSHSY and SAAADI. V was pared by 6 bases and J by 1 base, with 7 bases between. CDR3 sequence reads: CASRGESYNSPLHF. For the CDR3, the DNA is TGCGCCAGCAGGGGGGAATCCTATAATTCACCCCTCCACTTT.